This T cell receptor beta chain stems from a study of blood T cell repertoires in COVID-19. Study overall: Specimens from acute and convalescent COVID-19 originated in the United States, Italy and Spain.

In the original analysis: Nucleated cell counts were estimated from reference gene primer amplification. The repertoire was sequenced with immunoSEQ multiplex PCR; TCRdb's copy has only in-frame clones and lacks some. V, J and clone size derive from that table, while D and trimming were established from the DNA sequence. The sample holds approximately 71,000 clones, around nine tenths seen once. Germline CDR1 and CDR2: SGHRS and YFSETQ. The CDR3 sequence is 16 residues long. The ends lost 1 base at V and 1 base at J; junction bases unmatched: 6. The specimen sequenced was peripheral blood. The receptor comes from a young woman with acute or convalescent COVID-19. V is TRBV5-1 and J is TRBJ2-5, with 8 bases fitting TRBD2. The CDR3 bases are TGCGCCAGCAGCTTGATGAGTACTAGCGGCCAAGAGACCCAGTACTTC. The encoded protein is CASSLMSTSGQETQYF.